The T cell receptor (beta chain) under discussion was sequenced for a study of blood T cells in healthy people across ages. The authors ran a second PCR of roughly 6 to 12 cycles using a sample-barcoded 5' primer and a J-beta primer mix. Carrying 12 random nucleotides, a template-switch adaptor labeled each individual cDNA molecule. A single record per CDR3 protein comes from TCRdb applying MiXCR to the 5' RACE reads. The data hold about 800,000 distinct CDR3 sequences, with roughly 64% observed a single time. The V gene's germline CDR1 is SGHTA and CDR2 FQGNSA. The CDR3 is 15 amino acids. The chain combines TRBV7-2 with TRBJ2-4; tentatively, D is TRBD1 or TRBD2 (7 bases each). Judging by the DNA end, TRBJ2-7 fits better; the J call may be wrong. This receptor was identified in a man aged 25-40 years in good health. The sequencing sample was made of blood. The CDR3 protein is CASSLGAGGDYEQYF. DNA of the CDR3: TGTGCCAGCAGCTTAGGGGCAGGGGGGGACTACGAGCAGTACTTC.